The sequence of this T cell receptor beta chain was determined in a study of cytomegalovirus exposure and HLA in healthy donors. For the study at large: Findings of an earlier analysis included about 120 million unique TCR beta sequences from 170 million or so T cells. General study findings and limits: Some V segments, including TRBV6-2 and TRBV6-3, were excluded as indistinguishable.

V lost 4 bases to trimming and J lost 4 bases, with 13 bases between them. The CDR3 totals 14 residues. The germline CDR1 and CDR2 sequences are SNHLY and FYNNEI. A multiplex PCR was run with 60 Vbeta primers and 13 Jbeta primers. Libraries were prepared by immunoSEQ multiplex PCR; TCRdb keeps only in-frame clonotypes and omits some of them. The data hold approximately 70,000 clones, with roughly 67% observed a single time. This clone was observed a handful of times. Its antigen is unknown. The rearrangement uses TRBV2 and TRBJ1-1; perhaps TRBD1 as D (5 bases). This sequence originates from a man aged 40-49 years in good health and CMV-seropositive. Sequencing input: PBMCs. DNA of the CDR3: TGTGCCAGCAGTGGCAGGGAGGTGGCCACTGAAGCTTTCTTT. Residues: CASSGREVATEAFF.